The rows below give T cell receptor beta chains drawn from one sample of a study of molecular identifiers for immune sequencing clone quantification. TCRdb analysed the PCR reads with MiXCR anew, one entry per CDR3 protein. The sample lists nearly 650,000 distinct CDR3 sequences; 25% were seen once. The sequenced sample consisted of naive CD8+ T cells from blood, with Jurkat cell RNA spiked in. Receptors originate from a human donor in good health. Some libraries in this study had Jurkat cell RNA spiked in. Both conserved end residues are part of each CDR3. The order of the fields is CDR3 protein, CDR3 DNA, V gene, D gene, clone size, J gene. A D gene is named only where the DNA matches it firmly. The size field is filled for only some rows; it gives once, few, many or a size class.

CDR3: CASSLPSWTDNEQFF; DNA: TGTGCCAGCAGCCTTCCGAGTTGGACGGACAATGAGCAGTTCTTC; V: TRBV5-6; D: -; size: many; J: TRBJ2-1
CDR3: CSAREENTGELFF; DNA: TGCAGTGCTAGAGAGGAGAACACCGGGGAGCTGTTTTTT; V: TRBV20-1; D: -; size: many; J: TRBJ2-2
CDR3: CASSPGQGSYTEAFF; DNA: TGTGCCAGCAGCCCGGGACAGGGTTCATACACTGAAGCTTTCTTT; V: TRBV7-9; D: TRBD1; size: many; J: TRBJ1-1
CDR3: CASRLGQGANYGYTF; DNA: TGTGCCAGCAGACTAGGACAGGGGGCTAACTATGGCTACACCTTC; V: TRBV12-3/TRBV12-4; D: TRBD1; size: -; J: TRBJ1-2
CDR3: CASSLVGREQYF; DNA: TGTGCCAGCAGCTTAGTGGGCCGCGAGCAGTACTTC; V: TRBV13; D: -; size: few; J: TRBJ2-7
CDR3: CATSDSKLDTQYF; DNA: TGTGCCACCAGTGATTCCAAGTTAGATACGCAGTATTTT; V: TRBV24-1; D: -; size: few; J: TRBJ2-3
CDR3: CASSPKRASTDTQYF; DNA: TGTGCCAGCAGCCCGAAGCGGGCTAGCACAGATACGCAGTATTTT; V: TRBV13; D: -; size: many; J: TRBJ2-3
CDR3: CATSPGPPDTQYF; DNA: TGTGCCACCAGCCCGGGACCGCCAGATACGCAGTATTTT; V: TRBV19; D: -; size: few; J: TRBJ2-3
CDR3: CATSSSGQGAYEQYF; DNA: TGTGCCACCAGCTCCTCCGGACAGGGGGCCTACGAGCAGTACTTC; V: TRBV15; D: TRBD1; size: -; J: TRBJ2-7
CDR3: CTSSLNRPRTDTQYF; DNA: TGTACCAGCAGCCTGAACCGCCCTCGCACAGATACGCAGTATTTT; V: TRBV12-3/TRBV12-4; D: -; size: -; J: TRBJ2-3
CDR3: CASRQGLAGYNEQFF; DNA: TGTGCCAGCAGACAGGGACTAGCGGGTTACAATGAGCAGTTCTTC; V: TRBV5-6; D: TRBD2; size: -; J: TRBJ2-1
CDR3: CASSLGGRGNPPPHF; DNA: TGTGCCAGCAGCTTAGGAGGCAGGGGCAATCCGCCCCCGCATTTT; V: TRBV7-9; D: -; size: -; J: TRBJ1-5
CDR3: CASSLASGGAGEQDF; DNA: TGTGCCAGCAGCTTAGCTAGCGGGGGGGCAGGGGAGCAGGACTTC; V: TRBV7-6; D: TRBD2; size: -; J: TRBJ2-7
CDR3: CASTWTGWTEAFF; DNA: TGTGCCAGCACCTGGACCGGCTGGACTGAAGCTTTCTTT; V: TRBV12-3/TRBV12-4; D: -; size: many; J: TRBJ1-1
CDR3: CASSPQPSYEQYF; DNA: TGCGCCAGCAGCCCGCAGCCTTCCTACGAGCAGTACTTC; V: TRBV4-1; D: -; size: many; J: TRBJ2-7
CDR3: CASSDRSAEKLFF; DNA: TGTGCCAGCAGCGACAGGTCAGCTGAAAAACTGTTTTTT; V: TRBV9; D: -; size: -; J: TRBJ1-4
CDR3: CASSWGQAEETQYF; DNA: TGTGCCAGCAGTTGGGGACAGGCAGAAGAGACCCAGTACTTC; V: TRBV27; D: TRBD1; size: -; J: TRBJ2-5
CDR3: CASSFETGGQWNTEAFF; DNA: TGTGCCAGCAGCTTTGAGACAGGGGGGCAGTGGAACACTGAAGCTTTCTTT; V: TRBV7-8; D: TRBD1; size: many; J: TRBJ1-1
CDR3: CASSQDPGRSTDTQYF; DNA: TGCGCCAGCAGCCAAGACCCGGGGCGGAGCACAGATACGCAGTATTTT; V: TRBV4-3; D: -; size: few; J: TRBJ2-3
CDR3: CASSLGLDGYTF; DNA: TGTGCCAGCAGCTTAGGGTTGGATGGCTACACCTTC; V: TRBV11-2; D: -; size: -; J: TRBJ1-2
CDR3: CSARPTDRGLHEQYF; DNA: TGCAGTGCTCGACCAACGGACAGGGGGCTACACGAGCAGTACTTC; V: TRBV20-1; D: TRBD1; size: many; J: TRBJ2-7
CDR3: CASSPNSLLAGGLRTGELFF; DNA: TGTGCCAGCAGTCCAAATAGTTTACTAGCGGGGGGATTACGCACCGGGGAGCTGTTTTTT; V: TRBV6-5; D: TRBD2; size: -; J: TRBJ2-2
CDR3: CASSFSAGDRASHDTNYGYTF; DNA: TGTGCCAGCAGTTTTTCCGCCGGGGACAGGGCATCGCACGATACTAACTATGGCTACACCTTC; V: TRBV27; D: TRBD1; size: few; J: TRBJ1-2
CDR3: CSARYGTSVYEQYF; DNA: TGCAGTGCTAGATACGGGACTAGCGTCTACGAGCAGTACTTC; V: TRBV20-1; D: TRBD2; size: many; J: TRBJ2-7
CDR3: CASRPTSGFTDTQYF; DNA: TGTGCCAGCAGGCCGACTAGCGGGTTTACAGATACGCAGTATTTT; V: TRBV6-5; D: TRBD2; size: many; J: TRBJ2-3
CDR3: CASTPGQILSNQPQHF; DNA: TGTGCCAGCACCCCGGGCCAAATCCTGAGCAATCAGCCCCAGCATTTT; V: TRBV28; D: -; size: many; J: TRBJ1-5
CDR3: CASTPGFSSGNTIYF; DNA: TGTGCCAGCACCCCGGGATTTAGCTCTGGAAACACCATATATTTT; V: TRBV11-2; D: -; size: few; J: TRBJ1-3
CDR3: CASSFLAGSWNEQFF; DNA: TGTGCCAGCAGCTTTTTAGCGGGGAGTTGGAATGAGCAGTTCTTC; V: TRBV7-2; D: TRBD2; size: -; J: TRBJ2-1
CDR3: CASSPPETEAFF; DNA: TGTGCCAGCAGTCCACCGGAGACTGAAGCTTTCTTT; V: TRBV28; D: -; size: -; J: TRBJ1-1
CDR3: CASSTGLAGYQQETQYF; DNA: TGTGCCAGTAGTACCGGACTAGCGGGGTACCAACAAGAGACCCAGTACTTC; V: TRBV19; D: TRBD2; size: few; J: TRBJ2-5
CDR3: CASGLPGFEAFF; DNA: TGTGCCAGCGGCTTGCCAGGGTTTGAAGCTTTCTTT; V: TRBV5-3; D: -; size: -; J: TRBJ1-1
CDR3: CAGITGVGQDF; DNA: TGTGCCGGGATTACGGGGGTCGGGCAGGACTTC; V: TRBV6-1; D: -; size: -; J: TRBJ2-7
CDR3: CASSMGQWKTQYF; DNA: TGTGCCAGCAGCATGGGACAGTGGAAGACCCAGTACTTC; V: TRBV13; D: TRBD1; size: once; J: TRBJ2-5
CDR3: CASSLDGGGPYNEQFF; DNA: TGTGCCAGCAGCTTAGACGGAGGGGGGCCCTACAATGAGCAGTTCTTC; V: TRBV11-2; D: -; size: -; J: TRBJ2-1
CDR3: CASKEQDRTNQPQHF; DNA: TGTGCCAGCAAGGAGCAGGACAGGACCAATCAGCCCCAGCATTTT; V: TRBV6-5; D: TRBD1; size: few; J: TRBJ1-5
CDR3: CAGTGGHSEQYF; DNA: TGTGCCGGCACCGGGGGACACTCCGAGCAGTACTTC; V: TRBV12-3/TRBV12-4; D: -; size: -; J: TRBJ2-7
CDR3: CASSWGRNSYNEQFF; DNA: TGTGCCAGCAGTTGGGGGAGGAACTCCTACAATGAGCAGTTCTTC; V: TRBV28; D: -; size: few; J: TRBJ2-1
CDR3: CASSPATSVPYEQYF; DNA: TGTGCCAGCTCACCCGCGACTAGCGTCCCCTACGAGCAGTACTTC; V: TRBV18; D: TRBD2; size: few; J: TRBJ2-7
CDR3: CATSSPSSPGRIGRNAIYF; DNA: TGTGCCACCAGCAGTCCGAGCAGCCCGGGCCGGATAGGTCGAAACGCCATATATTTT; V: TRBV15; D: -; size: -; J: TRBJ1-3
CDR3: CASSTDRREQYF; DNA: TGTGCCAGCAGTACGGACAGGCGCGAGCAGTACTTC; V: TRBV28; D: TRBD1; size: many; J: TRBJ2-7
CDR3: CASSLGGNPYEQYF; DNA: TGTGCCAGCAGTTTAGGCGGAAACCCCTACGAGCAGTACTTC; V: TRBV27; D: -; size: few; J: TRBJ2-7
CDR3: CASSPRYPGGPQETQYF; DNA: TGTGCCAGCAGCCCTCGATATCCGGGGGGCCCTCAAGAGACCCAGTACTTC; V: TRBV14; D: -; size: few; J: TRBJ2-5
CDR3: CASSPRDRADYGYTF; DNA: TGTGCCAGCAGCCCCCGGGACAGGGCTGACTATGGCTACACCTTC; V: TRBV7-9; D: TRBD1; size: few; J: TRBJ1-2
CDR3: CASSIRADTQYF; DNA: TGTGCCAGTAGTATACGGGCAGATACGCAGTATTTT; V: TRBV19; D: -; size: many; J: TRBJ2-3
CDR3: CAWNQLAGSPETQYF; DNA: TGTGCCTGGAACCAACTAGCGGGGTCCCCCGAGACCCAGTACTTC; V: TRBV30; D: TRBD2; size: many; J: TRBJ2-5
CDR3: CASSGLAGGIEQFF; DNA: TGTGCCAGCAGTGGGCTAGCGGGGGGGATTGAGCAGTTCTTC; V: TRBV2; D: TRBD2; size: -; J: TRBJ2-1
CDR3: CASSSVQGNIQYF; DNA: TGTGCCAGCAGCTCTGTACAGGGTAACATTCAGTACTTC; V: TRBV7-9; D: -; size: many; J: TRBJ2-4
CDR3: CASRKREDYEQYF; DNA: TGTGCCAGCAGGAAGCGGGAGGACTACGAGCAGTACTTC; V: TRBV14; D: TRBD2; size: many; J: TRBJ2-7
CDR3: CATRGGVTFEQYF; DNA: TGTGCCACAAGAGGGGGGGTTACTTTCGAGCAGTACTTC; V: TRBV6-2/TRBV6-3; D: -; size: -; J: TRBJ2-7
CDR3: CASSYDNGFSYEQYF; DNA: TGTGCCAGCAGTTACGACAACGGATTCTCCTACGAGCAGTACTTC; V: TRBV6-5; D: -; size: -; J: TRBJ2-7
CDR3: CSVGGTSGYQETQYF; DNA: TGCAGCGTTGGGGGGACTAGCGGGTACCAAGAGACCCAGTACTTC; V: TRBV29-1; D: TRBD2; size: -; J: TRBJ2-5
CDR3: CASNQGSFDSPLHF; DNA: TGCGCCAGCAACCAGGGCTCCTTTGATTCACCCCTCCACTTT; V: TRBV4-1; D: -; size: many; J: TRBJ1-6
CDR3: CASSPDRGQEVKLFF; DNA: TGTGCCAGCAGTCCTGACAGGGGGCAGGAGGTAAAACTGTTTTTT; V: TRBV27; D: TRBD1; size: few; J: TRBJ1-4
CDR3: CSARDGSVLVGETQYF; DNA: TGCAGTGCTAGAGATGGGAGCGTACTCGTGGGAGAGACCCAGTACTTC; V: TRBV20-1; D: -; size: -; J: TRBJ2-5
CDR3: CASSSGDHSYEQYF; DNA: TGTGCCAGTTCTAGCGGAGACCACTCCTACGAGCAGTACTTC; V: TRBV28; D: TRBD2; size: few; J: TRBJ2-7
CDR3: CSAPLGYSYEQYF; DNA: TGCAGTGCCCCCCTAGGTTACTCCTACGAGCAGTACTTC; V: TRBV20-1; D: -; size: few; J: TRBJ2-7
CDR3: CASRPGGSPSYEQYF; DNA: TGTGCCAGCAGACCCGGCGGGAGTCCATCCTACGAGCAGTACTTC; V: TRBV28; D: TRBD2; size: many; J: TRBJ2-7
CDR3: CASREGAEAFF; DNA: TGTGCCAGCAGGGAAGGGGCTGAAGCTTTCTTT; V: TRBV2; D: -; size: many; J: TRBJ1-1
CDR3: CASSQETGDEQFF; DNA: TGCGCCAGCAGCCAAGAGACGGGGGACGAGCAGTTCTTC; V: TRBV4-3; D: -; size: many; J: TRBJ2-1